These 21 T cell receptor beta chains originate from one sample sequenced in a study of Ad26.COV2.S vaccination and SARS-CoV-2 variants. Profiled with immunoSEQ multiplex PCR; TCRdb holds only in-frame clones, not every one. The table has 400,000 to 450,000 clones, around 90% seen once; the top ten hold more than 10%. As to treatment: roughly 19 received Ad26.COV2.S at low or high dose, single or two shots; about 5 received placebo; per-sample allocation not given. All samples were drawn on day 63, counting from the first vaccine or placebo injection. The sequenced sample was peripheral blood, obtained in a trial of Ad26.COV2.S vaccine versus placebo. These TCRs come from a person between 18 and 59 years old who received the Ad26.COV2.S COVID-19 vaccine or a placebo.

V usage is TRBV4-1 and J usage is TRBJ2-3; 7 positions match TRBD2. This CDR3 region has 12 residues. Germline V gives CDR1 MGHRA, CDR2 YSYEKL. J gave up 5 bases and V 8 bases, and 4 bases lay outside the gene matches. CDR3 sequence: CASGLAGDTQYF. The CDR3 region has the DNA TGCGCCAGCGGCTTAGCGGGAGATACGCAGTATTTT.

This chain uses TRBV5-1 with TRBJ2-3; no definite D call. The CDR3 spans 14 residues. The germline V gene encodes CDR1 SGHRS and CDR2 YFSETQ. Trimming left V 0 bases short and J 4 bases short, with 9 bases between. In DNA form, the CDR3 reads TGCGCCAGCAGCTTGGAAATAGGGTCAGATACGCAGTATTTT. Translated, it gives CASSLEIGSDTQYF.

The chain employs TRBV19 and TRBJ2-7, with TRBD1 identical over 7 bases. Trimming took 3 bases from V and 0 from J; bases not matched to a gene: 5. Germline CDR1 is LNHDA and CDR2 is SQIVND (reference sequence). The CDR3 runs 15 residues. CDR3 protein: CASSIYWDSSYEQYF. CDR3 nucleotides: TGTGCCAGTAGTATCTACTGGGACAGCTCCTACGAGCAGTACTTC.

The chain uses TRBV29-1 and TRBJ1-3; D gene unclear. CDR3 length: 12 amino acids. CDR1 SQVTM and CDR2 ANQGSEA come from the germline V gene. With 6 bases removed from V and 2 bases from J, the gap between germline ends came to 8 bases. CDR3 in amino acids: CSVRETGNTIYF. CDR3 DNA: TGCAGCGTAAGGGAGACTGGAAACACCATATATTTT. Using reference TRBV29-1 and TRBJ1-3 for the parts outside the CDR3, the full variable domain is SAVISQKPSRDICQRGTSLTIQCQVDSQVTMMFWYRQQPGQSLTLIATANQGSEATYESGFVIDKFPISRPNLTFSTLTVSNMSPEDSSIYLCSVRETGNTIYFGEGSWLTVV.

This clone has a single count. The CDR3 DNA sequence: TGTGCCAGTAGTATCGATGTGGCCACCGGGGAGCTGTTTTTT. Its translation is CASSIDVATGELFF. J is TRBJ2-2 and V is TRBV19; D gene ambiguous. Germline lookup yields CDR1 LNHDA and CDR2 SQIVND (reference sequence). V lost 3 bases and J lost 4, with 9 bases in between. This CDR3 is 14 amino acids long.

The chain is built from TRBV7-9 and TRBJ2-1; 8 nucleotides match TRBD2. CDR1 SEHNR and CDR2 FQNEAQ come from the germline V gene (reference sequence). The ends lost 0 bases at V and 7 bases at J; junction bases unmatched: 14. This CDR3 is built from 18 residues. Here the CDR3 reads CASSLATVAGLGLNEQFF. The CDR3 DNA sequence: TGTGCCAGCAGCTTAGCGACAGTAGCGGGGCTCGGGTTGAATGAGCAGTTCTTC. Variable domain in full (rest from reference TRBV7-9 and TRBJ2-1): DTGVSQNPRHKITKRGQNVTFRCDPISEHNRLYWYRQTLGQGPEFLTYFQNEAQLEKSRLLSDRFSAERPKGSFSTLEIQRTEQGDSAMYLCASSLATVAGLGLNEQFFGPGTRLTVL.

This clone was observed a handful of times. The rearrangement uses TRBV30 and TRBJ1-5; D is unresolved. Trimming stripped 2 bases from V and 11 bases from J, with 13 bases between. CDR1 is GTSNPN and CDR2 is SVGIG in the germline V gene (reference sequence). CDR3 length: 12 residues. For the CDR3, the DNA is TGTGCCTGGAGTCTCCTCTCCGGTTCCCAGCATTTT. Translated: CAWSLLSGSQHF.

The chain recombines TRBV7-6 with TRBJ2-1; no clear D. Germline V gives CDR1 SGHVS, CDR2 FNYEAQ. The CDR3 is 15 amino acids. Trimming removed 2 bases from V and 3 bases from J, with 11 bases in between. The chain's CDR3 is CASSLSSGNYNEQFF. The CDR3 nucleotides read TGTGCCAGCAGCTTAAGTTCCGGCAACTACAATGAGCAGTTCTTC. Filled out from reference TRBV7-6 and TRBJ2-1, the complete variable domain reads GAGVSQSPRYKVTKRGQDVALRCDPISGHVSLYWYRQALGQGPEFLTYFNYEAQQDKSGLPNDRFSAERPEGSISTLTIQRTEQRDSAMYRCASSLSSGNYNEQFFGPGTRLTVL.

This clone was seen only once. The rearrangement links TRBV7-6 to TRBJ2-7; the D is unclear. The V end was cut by 1 base, the J end by 6 bases, with 19 bases between. CDR1 and CDR2 (germline): SGHVS, FNYEAQ. The CDR3 covers 16 residues. CDR3 protein: CASSLGFYGDWREQYF. The CDR3 bases are TGTGCCAGCAGCTTAGGATTTTATGGTGATTGGCGCGAGCAGTACTTC.

The chain recombines TRBV27 with TRBJ2-7; the D gene is possibly TRBD2 (6 bases). Germline values: CDR1 MNHEY, CDR2 SMNVEV (reference sequence). CDR3 length: 15 residues. Trimming removed 6 bases at V and 3 bases at J, with 18 bases between. In DNA form, the CDR3 reads TGTGCCAGCAGCCTCCGTGGCCTAGCGTTCTACGAGCAGTACTTC. Amino acid sequence: CASSLRGLAFYEQYF.

The rearrangement links TRBV2 to TRBJ1-3, with no clear D. Germline V lookup: CDR1 SNHLY, CDR2 FYNNEI. The length of the CDR3 is 17 residues. The V end lost 7 bases, the J end lost 1 base, and 20 bases lay between the germline ends. DNA of the CDR3: TGTGCCAGCACCCTCCTAGGGTCGCCCCGTTCTGGAAACACCATATATTTT. Its protein product is CASTLLGSPRSGNTIYF.

The chain joins TRBV7-6 to TRBJ2-7; 8 positions agree with TRBD1. CDR1 is SGHVS and CDR2 is FNYEAQ in the germline V gene. V dropped 3 bases and J dropped 0; count of bases not matched to a gene: 1. The CDR3 loop spans 14 amino acids. The CDR3 loop reads CASSLGTGSYEQYF. DNA of the CDR3: TGTGCCAGCAGCTTGGGGACAGGCTCCTACGAGCAGTACTTC. The full variable domain, in which reference TRBV7-6 and TRBJ2-7 provide the parts outside the CDR3, is GAGVSQSPRYKVTKRGQDVALRCDPISGHVSLYWYRQALGQGPEFLTYFNYEAQQDKSGLPNDRFSAERPEGSISTLTIQRTEQRDSAMYRCASSLGTGSYEQYFGPGTRLTVT.

This clone was found once. The chain recombines TRBV6-5 with TRBJ2-5, with D unresolved. The CDR3 consists of 13 residues. The germline gives CDR1 MNHEY, CDR2 SVGAGI. Trimming pared 6 bases from V and 4 bases from J, leaving 12 bases between. This CDR3 reads CASRNSPGETQYF. As DNA, the CDR3 is TGTGCCAGCAGGAATAGCCCCGGAGAGACCCAGTACTTC.

This chain links TRBV4-3 with TRBJ1-1; no reliable D call. The germline V gene encodes CDR1 LGHNA and CDR2 YSLEER. V lost 3 bases and J lost 1, with 6 bases in between. CDR3 length: 13 residues. The CDR3 region is CASSHRPNTEAFF. CDR3 bases: TGCGCCAGCAGCCACAGGCCGAACACTGAAGCTTTCTTT.

This clone was observed a handful of times. The chain employs TRBV6-5 and TRBJ1-3, with TRBD1 matching 7 bases. The CDR3 contains 15 residues. Trimming at V came to 2 bases and at J to 0 bases, leaving 1 base not matched to a gene. From germline, CDR1 is MNHEY and CDR2 SVGAGI. The chain's CDR3 is CASSYDRASGNTIYF. The CDR3 region has the DNA TGTGCCAGCAGTTACGACAGGGCCTCTGGAAACACCATATATTTT.

This chain links TRBV5-6 with TRBJ2-2; a possible D gene is TRBD2 (6 bases). Germline CDR1 and CDR2: SGHDT and YYEEEE. The CDR3 runs 16 residues. V lost 7 bases and J 5 bases, leaving 21 bases between the germline ends. The CDR3 loop is CASSWSGRDFTGELFF. The CDR3 region has the DNA TGTGCCAGCTCCTGGTCGGGGCGGGATTTTACCGGGGAGCTGTTTTTT. Complete variable domain (other parts from reference TRBV5-6 and TRBJ2-2): DAGVTQSPTHLIKTRGQQVTLRCSPKSGHDTVSWYQQALGQGPQFIFQYYEEEERQRGNFPDRFSGHQFPNYSSELNVNALLLGDSALYLCASSWSGRDFTGELFFGEGSRLTVL.

CDR3: CASSDRLTNTEAFF. The CDR3 region has the DNA TGTGCCAGCTCCGATAGACTGACGAACACTGAAGCTTTCTTT. The V call is TRBV18, the J call TRBJ1-1; D is ambiguous. Trimming took 6 bases from V and 1 from J, leaving 12 bases between them. Germline lookup yields CDR1 KGHSH and CDR2 LQKENI. This CDR3 comprises 14 residues.

V usage is TRBV7-8 and J usage is TRBJ2-3; 11 bases agree with TRBD2. V trimming: 5 bases; J trimming: 4 bases; junction bases outside the gene matches: 5. Germline V gives CDR1 SGHVS, CDR2 FQNEAQ. The CDR3 spans 15 residues. CDR3 DNA sequence: TGTGCCAGCAGCCGCATAGCGGGAGGGCCAGATACGCAGTATTTT. Its protein is CASSRIAGGPDTQYF.

The chain carries TRBV4-3 and TRBJ2-1, with 9 bases aligning to TRBD2. V shed 6 bases and J 8 bases; nucleotides not matched to a gene: 20. Per germline, CDR1 LGHNA and CDR2 YSLEER. CDR3 length equals 18 residues. The CDR3 DNA follows: TGCGCCAGCAGTTCTGTGTCTCCGGGACTAGCTCGGTACGATGAGCAGTTCTTC. Protein sequence: CASSSVSPGLARYDEQFF.

The chain recombines TRBV7-9 with TRBJ1-1, with D possibly TRBD1 on 6 matching bases. Germline V gene lookup returns CDR1 SEHNR and CDR2 FQNEAQ (reference sequence). CDR3 length: 13 residues. Trimming took off 8 bases at V and 1 base at J, with 11 bases between the two ends. This chain's CDR3 is CASRGRPNTEAFF. DNA for the CDR3: TGTGCCAGCCGGGGGCGGCCGAACACTGAAGCTTTCTTT.

CDR3 region: CASTEGQGRRRGEQYF. CDR3 in DNA: TGTGCCAGTACCGAAGGACAGGGCCGGCGTCGGGGCGAGCAGTACTTC. The rearrangement joins TRBV19 to TRBJ2-7; TRBD1 aligns across 8 bases. CDR1 is LNHDA and CDR2 is SQIVND in the germline V gene (reference sequence). With 7 bases clipped from V and 6 bases from J, the junction kept 17 bases outside the gene matches. The CDR3 covers 16 residues.